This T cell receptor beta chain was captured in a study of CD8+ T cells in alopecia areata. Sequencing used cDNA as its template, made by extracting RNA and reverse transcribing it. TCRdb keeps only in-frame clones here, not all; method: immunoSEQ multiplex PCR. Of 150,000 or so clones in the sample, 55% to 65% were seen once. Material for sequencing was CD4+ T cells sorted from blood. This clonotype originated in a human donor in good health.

DNA for the CDR3: TGTGCCAGCAGTCCAACTAGCGGGTCTACCTACGAGCAGTACTTC. Residues: CASSPTSGSTYEQYF. J is TRBJ2-7 and V is TRBV6-5; TRBD2 aligns across 9 bases. Trimming at V came to 5 bases and at J to 2 bases, leaving 7 bases not matched to a gene. Germline values: CDR1 MNHEY, CDR2 SVGAGI. This CDR3 contains 15 residues.